The 25 T cell receptor delta chains given below trace back to one sample, sequenced in a study of γδ T cells in repeated Plasmodium falciparum infection. TCRdb re-analyzed the multiplex PCR reads via CATT. Of more than 70,000 delta-chain clones listed, roughly 0.98% are singletons. Flow sorting of PBMC yielded separate Vgamma9/Vdelta2+ and Vdelta2-negative gammadelta T cell populations for bulk repertoire analysis. Sequenced material: gamma-delta T cells from blood. Receptors originate from a pool of human donors (malaria-infected and uninfected, not separated).

Turning to this clone: The protein TCRdb lists belongs to a much larger clone and differs from this DNA's translation at residue 10, which points to a read error; the protein shown is made from the DNA. This sequence joins TRDV2 and TRDJ1; 8 bases match TRDD3. TCRdb is silent on the J gene; assignment here came from matching the DNA to germline. The CDR3 totals 16 residues. V shed 0 bases and J 1 base; nucleotides not matched to a gene: 6. Germline lookup yields CDR1 GEAIGNYY and CDR2 EKD. The CDR3 nucleotides read TGTGCCTGTGACACCGTTGGGGGATTATGCACCGATAAACTCATCTTT. Protein product: CACDTVGGLCTDKLIF.

On this clone itself: The protein TCRdb lists belongs to a much larger clone and differs from this DNA's translation at residue 3, which points to a read error; the protein shown is made from the DNA. This chain joins TRDV2 and TRDJ1; TRDD3 matches at 8 bases. TCRdb does not report a J gene; here it was assigned by matching the DNA to germline references. Germline lookup yields CDR1 GEAIGNYY and CDR2 EKD. CDR3 length equals 18 residues. CDR3: CAARRTGGPLLNTDKLIF. The CDR3 DNA reads TGTGCTGCCCGGCGGACTGGGGGTCCCCTTTTAAACACCGATAAACTCATCTTT.

This clone was observed a few times. TCRdb's entry gives the protein of a much larger clone, which mismatches this DNA's translation at residue 12, likely from a read error; the protein reported here is translated from the DNA. The chain uses TRDV2 and TRDJ1; D might be TRDD3 (6 bases). The J gene, absent from TCRdb, was called here by matching the DNA to germline. Germline V gene lookup returns CDR1 GEAIGNYY and CDR2 EKD. Trimming stripped 0 bases from V and 0 bases from J, with 19 bases between. The CDR3 spans 18 residues. The CDR3 DNA sequence: TGTGCCTGTGACACCGTGGGGGGGACTTCGGGGGACACCGATAAACTCATCTTT. This encodes CACDTVGGTSGDTDKLIF.

The table lists this clone with a few counts. TCRdb pairs this DNA with a much larger clone's protein that differs at residues 3 and 9, likely a read error; the protein shown was translated from the DNA. The V and J genes are TRDV2 and TRDJ1; 7 bases are shared with TRDD3. CDR1 and CDR2 from the germline V gene are GEAIGNYY and EKD. This CDR3 spans 15 amino acids. The DNA of the CDR3 is TGTGCCTATGACACAGTGGGGATAAGGACCGATAAACTCATCTTT. Translation gives CAYDTVGIRTDKLIF.

This clone has only a few counts. A far larger clone is one nucleotide away, so this likely arose from a read error. The same CDR3 can be traced to other DNA sequences in this sample. The J gene went uncalled, whereas the V gene is TRDV1; the D call of TRDD3 is as the table states it, not checked on the DNA. Germline CDR1 reads TSWWSYY; CDR2 reads QGS. The CDR3 runs 18 residues. The CDR3: CALGELPPNGGYKDKLIF. For the CDR3, the DNA is TGTGCTCTTGGGGAACTACCTCCTAATGGGGGATACAAGGATAAACTCATCTTC.

This clone was detected only a few times. TCRdb records a much larger clone's protein for this DNA, with a difference at residue 6 that likely arises from a read error; the protein given is the translation of the DNA. The chain couples TRDV2 to TRDJ1, with D possibly matching TRDD3 (6 bases). TCRdb supplies no J gene; here it was assigned by aligning the nucleotide sequence to germline. V lost 0 bases to trimming and J lost 7 bases, with 23 bases between them. CDR3 length: 17 amino acids. The germline CDR1 and CDR2 sequences are GEAIGNYY and EKD. The CDR3 nucleotides are TGTGCCTGTGACACCCATGTTGATACTGGGTGCGAGTGTAAACTCATCTTT. Amino acids: CACDTHVDTGCECKLIF.

This clone was detected a few times. It is likely a read error: a sequence one base away is far more abundant. The same CDR3 is also encoded by other DNA sequences in this sample. CDR3 region: CALGEFWGIPKPYTDKLIF. CDR3 in DNA: TGTGCTCTTGGGGAATTTTGGGGGATACCCAAACCGTACACCGATAAACTCATCTTT. The chain combines TRDV1 with TRDJ1; TRDD3 aligns across 10 bases. Germline V gene lookup returns CDR1 TSWWSYY and CDR2 QGS. This CDR3 is built from 19 residues. With 2 bases clipped from V and 0 bases from J, the junction kept 12 bases outside the gene matches.

The table lists this clone with a few counts. A read error likely explains why the TCRdb protein, taken from a much larger clone, differs from this DNA's translation at residue 12; the protein shown is translated from the DNA. The rearrangement joins TRDV1 to TRDJ1; D is uncertain. The J gene, not given by TCRdb, was assigned here from a germline match of the nucleotide sequence. The ends were cut back, 4 bases at V and 3 bases at J, with 27 bases in the middle. The CDR3 has 19 amino acids. Germline V gene lookup returns CDR1 TSWWSYY and CDR2 QGS. The CDR3 sequence is CALGAPPPPGPPYADKLIF. The CDR3 DNA follows: TGTGCTCTTGGGGCCCCCCCTCCTCCCGGTCCTCCGTACGCCGATAAACTCATCTTT.

Details on this clone: The protein in TCRdb stems from a much larger clone and differs at residue 6 from this DNA's translation, likely a read error; here the protein is translated from the DNA. The genes are TRDV2 and TRDJ1, with 10 bases fitting TRDD3. TCRdb does not report a J gene; here it was assigned by matching the DNA to germline references. The germline gives CDR1 GEAIGNYY, CDR2 EKD. The CDR3 is 19 residues long. The CDR3 loop is CACDSILIPTGGFTDKLIF. The CDR3 bases are TGTGCCTGTGACTCCATTTTGATCCCTACTGGGGGATTCACCGACAAACTCATCTTT.

On this clone itself: The protein that TCRdb holds for this DNA derives from a much larger clone and differs from the translated DNA at residue 14, which likely indicates a read error; the protein shown here is translated from the DNA. The gene calls are TRDV2 and TRDJ1, with D perhaps being TRDD2 or TRDD3 (6 bases each). The J gene is absent in TCRdb and was assigned here via DNA matching to germline. The ends were cut back, 3 bases at V and 8 bases at J, with 30 bases in the middle. This CDR3 region has 18 residues. Germline V gene lookup returns CDR1 GEAIGNYY and CDR2 EKD. CDR3 sequence (DNA): TGTGCCTGTGACCAAATGGCCTTCCCGGGGGACGGGAGCGAAAAACTCATCTTT. Encoded protein: CACDQMAFPGDGSEKLIF.

About this clone: A read error is the likely source, as a far larger clone sits one nucleotide away. Other DNA sequences of this sample code for an identical CDR3. The chain has TRDV1 and TRDJ1, with TRDD3 matching 9 bases. Per the germline V gene, CDR1 is TSWWSYY and CDR2 is QGS. The CDR3 covers 22 residues. V dropped 6 bases and J dropped 0; count of bases not matched to a gene: 26. The CDR3 region has the DNA TGTGCTCTTGGTCGGAGGACCTACTCGAAGTACTGGGGGACCCTCTACACCGATAAACTCATCTTT. This gives the protein CALGRRTYSKYWGTLYTDKLIF.

Points on this clone: TCRdb has a much larger clone's protein, which differs at residue 10 from the translation of this DNA, likely because of a read error; what is shown is the protein translated from the DNA. This chain joins TRDV3 and TRDJ1; D gene unclear. This CDR3 is built from 16 residues. The V and J ends lost 2 bases and 2 bases respectively, with 21 bases between them. Per germline, CDR1 TVYSNPD and CDR2 GDNSRS (reference sequence). DNA for the CDR3: TGTGCCTTTCGTCTAGCAGGCTGGCAACATACCGATAAACTCATCTTT. Translation gives CAFRLAGWQHTDKLIF.

This clone was picked up a small number of times. This DNA's translation differs at residue 13 from TCRdb's protein, which comes from a much larger clone; a read error is likely, and the protein shown is translated from the DNA. CDR3 sequence (DNA): TGTGCCTGTTACCCTGCGGGTTATGGGGATACGTTGGTGGATAAACTCATCTTT. It encodes CACYPAGYGDTLVDKLIF. The rearrangement links TRDV2 to TRDJ1, with 9 bases that match TRDD3. Here the J gene was assigned by germline matching of the DNA, as TCRdb has none. J was trimmed by 5 bases and V by 6 bases; bases with no gene match: 21. Germline V lookup: CDR1 GEAIGNYY, CDR2 EKD. This CDR3 region has 18 residues.

This clone was counted at least ten times. The protein TCRdb gives is from a much larger clone and does not agree with this DNA's translation at residue 9, likely a read error; the protein shown here comes from the DNA. The chain has TRDV2 and TRDJ1, with 9 bases fitting TRDD3. The J gene, left out of TCRdb, was set here by checking the DNA against germline. The CDR3 contains 24 residues. The trim removed 0 bases at V and 6 bases at J, leaving 34 bases unmatched. Germline values: CDR1 GEAIGNYY, CDR2 EKD. CDR3 region: CACDTLAPPPTAGGSYTDGHKLIF. CDR3 nucleotide sequence: TGTGCCTGTGACACCCTGGCCCCCCCTCCTACGGCTGGGGGATCGTACACCGATGGTCATAAACTCATCTTT.

This clone was detected many times. TCRdb pairs this DNA with a much larger clone's protein that differs at residue 9, likely a read error; the protein shown was translated from the DNA. V and J are TRDV1 and TRDJ1, with TRDD3 identical over 8 bases. TCRdb records no J gene; here it was assigned by comparing the DNA to germline. The CDR3 consists of 18 residues. Germline trimming cut 2 bases from V and 1 base from J; bases unmatched to any gene: 12. Germline CDR1 and CDR2: TSWWSYY and QGS. This CDR3 reads CALGERGFVGYATDKLIF. CDR3 in DNA: TGTGCTCTTGGGGAAAGGGGCTTTGTGGGATACGCCACCGATAAACTCATCTTT.

The sample holds a few counts of this clone. The mismatch at residue 7 between this DNA's translation and the TCRdb protein of a much larger clone likely reflects a read error; the protein shown is translated from the DNA. The chain has TRDV1 and TRDJ1, with TRDD3 matching over 11 bases. The J gene was missing in TCRdb and was found by matching the end of the DNA to germline. This CDR3 contains 25 residues. After removal of 1 base from V and 4 bases from J, the junction contained 32 bases not matched to a gene. Germline assignment: CDR1 TSWWSYY and CDR2 QGS. Here the CDR3 DNA reads TGTGCTCTTGGGGAACAGGAAAATCTCGCCTTGCCTTATTTACTGGGGGATATGGTGGACGATAAACTCATCTTT. It is translated as CALGEQENLALPYLLGDMVDDKLIF.

As regards this clone: A far more abundant clone sits one base away, making this likely a read error. The same CDR3 arises from other DNA sequences in this sample as well. The chain couples TRDV3 to TRDJ1, with 10 nucleotides matching TRDD3. Per the germline V gene, CDR1 is TVYSNPD and CDR2 is GDNSRS (reference sequence). V lost 1 base, J lost 1 base, and 9 bases stayed unmatched. This CDR3 has 16 residues. The CDR3 nucleotides are TGTGCCTTTACGTTCCCTTGGGGGATACCCACCGATAAACTCATCTTT. Encoded protein: CAFTFPWGIPTDKLIF.

On this clone: TCRdb records a much larger clone's protein for this DNA, with a difference at residue 17 that likely arises from a read error; the protein given is the translation of the DNA. The chain carries TRDV1 and TRDJ1, with D possibly TRDD2 on 5 matching bases. Germline CDR1 reads TSWWSYY; CDR2 reads QGS. V was cut by 2 bases and J by 10 bases, with 44 bases left in between. This CDR3 is built from 23 residues. The CDR3 spells CALGENHSSWRWTSALPAGRLIF. The CDR3 DNA follows: TGTGCTCTTGGGGAAAACCATAGCTCCTGGCGGTGGACGAGCGCTCTTCCGGCCGGACGACTCATCTTT.

This clone was recorded many times. The TCRdb record carries a much larger clone's protein, which differs from this DNA's translation at residue 5; a read error is the likely cause, and the protein listed here is the DNA translation. V and J are TRDV2 and TRDJ1; D uncertain. The CDR3 covers 15 residues. V lost 3 bases and J 0 bases, leaving 13 bases between the germline ends. Germline V CDR1 and CDR2: GEAIGNYY, EKD. The CDR3 spells CACDAVVPDTDKLIF. Written as DNA, the CDR3 is TGTGCCTGTGACGCCGTAGTACCAGACACCGATAAACTCATCTTT.

As concerns this clone: This sequence is one base from a far larger clone and is likely a read error. The sample carries other DNA sequences with the same CDR3. The chain employs TRDV2 and TRDJ3; perhaps D is TRDD2 or TRDD3 (6 bases each). Assignment of the J gene here rests on matching the DNA to germline, because TCRdb gives none. Germline V gene sequence: CDR1 GEAIGNYY, CDR2 EKD. This CDR3 contains 19 residues. CDR3 DNA: TGTGCCTGTGACACCACGTTGAACTGGGCTTCCTGGGACACCAGACAGATGTTTTTC. Protein product: CACDTTLNWASWDTRQMFF.

A few counts support this clone. A far larger clone is only one base removed, so a read error is likely. Other DNA sequences within the sample encode an identical CDR3. TRDV1 is the V gene, and the J gene was not called; TRDD3 reflects the table's D call only, with no check against the DNA. The CDR3 sequence is 19 residues long. Germline CDR1 reads TSWWSYY; CDR2 reads QGS. CDR3 protein: CALGACIIGGYLYTDKLIF. The CDR3 DNA sequence: TGTGCTCTTGGGGCCTGTATAATTGGGGGATACCTGTACACCGATAAGCTCATCTTT.

This clone was counted a few times. Given a far larger clone just one base away, this is likely a sequencing read error. Other DNA sequences within the sample encode an identical CDR3. The chain carries TRDV1 and TRDJ1, with D perhaps TRDD2 (5 bases). TCRdb gives no J gene; it was assigned here by matching the DNA to germline. This CDR3 contains 20 residues. Germline V gene data show CDR1 as TSWWSYY and CDR2 as QGS. Trimming took 1 base from V and 0 from J, leaving 24 bases between them. In DNA, the CDR3 is TGTGCTCTTGGGGAACACCCCTCGAAGCGTCCTTCAGATCACACCGATAAACTCATCTTT. Translating gives CALGEHPSKRPSDHTDKLIF.

In regard to this clone: TCRdb has a much larger clone's protein, which differs at residue 4 from the translation of this DNA, likely because of a read error; what is shown is the protein translated from the DNA. The chain recombines TRDV2 with TRDJ1; TRDD3 aligns across 10 bases. TCRdb records no J gene; here it was assigned by comparing the DNA to germline. The CDR3 extends over 19 amino acids. Germline V CDR1 and CDR2: GEAIGNYY, EKD. In DNA form, the CDR3 reads TGTGCCTGTGGCACCGTGAGCCTACCCACTGGGGGATGGACCGATAAACTCATCTTT. Residues: CACGTVSLPTGGWTDKLIF.

This clone is labeled as medium-sized. Other DNA sequences in the sample encode the same CDR3. The chain couples TRDV1 to TRDJ1, with 9 nucleotides matching TRDD3. The CDR3 covers 17 residues. After removal of 1 base from V and 1 base from J, the junction contained 7 bases not matched to a gene. The germline V gene has CDR1 TSWWSYY and CDR2 QGS. In nucleotides, the CDR3 is TGTGCTCTTGGGGAACCGGGGGATACCCCCTCCACCGATAAACTCATCTTT. Protein product: CALGEPGDTPSTDKLIF.

This clone has a handful of counts. TCRdb assigns this DNA the protein of a much larger clone, which departs from its translation at residue 3; this likely reflects a read error, and the protein shown comes from translating the DNA. The genes are TRDV2 and TRDJ1; weak D call: TRDD3 (5 bases). Germline matching of the DNA provided the J gene here, since TCRdb leaves it blank. The CDR3 spans 17 residues. In germline, CDR1 is GEAIGNYY, CDR2 EKD. The CDR3 is CARDTGRPEAISDKLIF. The CDR3 DNA reads TGTGCCCGTGACACTGGTCGTCCCGAGGCAATCTCCGATAAACTCATCTTT.